The clone carrying this TCR beta chain appeared a few times. Its target is not known. The data belong to a study of beta chain features in type 1 diabetes. Study conclusions and caveats: Comparison showed that naive, central memory and Treg TCRB repertoires appeared more similar among patients than among healthy donors. A PCR bias possibly favoring shorter templates would apply equally to patients and controls.

Sorting with CD45RO/CCR7/CD25/CD127/CD95/CD27 yielded naive, central memory, regulatory and stem-like memory CD4+ cells. The sequenced template was cDNA made from the entire isolated RNA. Clones were sequenced by immunoSEQ multiplex PCR, and TCRdb holds only the in-frame ones, with some missing. The repertoire holds more than 120,000 clones, more than 9% seen once, with less than 1.5% in the top ten. The clonotype originates from a man between 18 and 35 years old in good health. Sequenced: naive CD4+ T cells from blood.

In DNA form, the CDR3 reads TGTGCCAGCAGTGATCGCGGGGGTGCAGATACGCAGTATTTT. Translation gives CASSDRGGADTQYF. The chain couples TRBV27 to TRBJ2-3; 7 bases fit TRBD2. CDR3 length: 14 amino acids. Germline loops: CDR1 MNHEY, CDR2 SMNVEV (reference sequence). Trimming cost V 5 bases and J 4 bases; bases outside gene matches: 6.